This record concerns one T cell receptor (beta chain) sequence. This sample stems from a study of blood T cell repertoires in COVID-19. On the study more broadly: PBMCs, B-cell-depleted T cells, or T cells provided the cDNA or gDNA that made up the material.

Produced via immunoSEQ multiplex PCR; TCRdb's table is partial and in-frame only. The table records fewer than 300,000 clones, approximately 83% of them present only once. The clonotype comes from a young woman who had recovered from COVID-19. The source material was PBMCs or T cells enriched from blood (not recorded which).

CDR3 coding DNA: TGTGCCAGTATTGATAGGGGCGGAAATGAAAAACTGTTTTTT. It encodes CASIDRGGNEKLFF. The chain uses TRBV19 and TRBJ1-4; a weak D match, TRBD1 (5 bases). The CDR3 is 14 amino acids. Germline V gene lookup returns CDR1 LNHDA and CDR2 SQIVND (reference sequence). Trimming left V 7 bases short and J 5 bases short, with 14 bases between.